The 25 T cell receptor beta chains listed next were all sequenced from one sample in a study of T cells in tumors after PD-1 blockade. Sequencing was performed with immunoSEQ multiplex PCR; in TCRdb, only in-frame clones are kept and a portion is missing. The repertoire holds about 25,000 clones, roughly four fifths seen once, with 10% to 15% in the top ten. Sequencing was performed on PBMCs, taken after anti-PD-1 treatment. The receptors come from a human donor with basal cell carcinoma.

This chain uses TRBV30 with TRBJ1-2; no reliable D call. CDR3 length equals 13 residues. The germline gives CDR1 GTSNPN, CDR2 SVGIG (reference sequence). The germline V and J ends were trimmed by 3 bases and 3 bases, with 11 bases remaining between them. The CDR3 sequence: CAWRGRTDYGYTF. The CDR3 DNA reads as TGTGCCTGGAGGGGAAGGACGGACTATGGCTACACCTTC.

V and J are TRBV14 and TRBJ1-1, with 8 positions matching TRBD1. CDR3 length: 17 amino acids. The V gene's germline CDR1 is SGHDN and CDR2 FVKESK. After removal of 1 base from V and 3 bases from J, the junction contained 10 bases not matched to a gene. The CDR3 is CASSQGSVRGRDTEAFF. Written as DNA, the CDR3 is TGTGCCAGCAGCCAAGGCTCCGTCAGGGGGCGGGACACTGAAGCTTTCTTT.

The chain has TRBV7-6 and TRBJ2-5; no definite D call. Trimming cost V 1 base and J 2 bases, with 8 bases left between them. This CDR3 contains 14 residues. Germline-derived CDR1 and CDR2 are SGHVS and FNYEAQ. As DNA, the CDR3 is TGTGCCAGCAGCTTAGGATTCGCACAAGAGACCCAGTACTTC. Translated, it gives CASSLGFAQETQYF.

The rearrangement joins TRBV6-2 or TRBV6-3 to TRBJ2-6; TRBD1 is a possible D gene (5 bases). Germline assignment: CDR1 MNHEY and CDR2 SVGEGT. The V end was cut by 4 bases, the J end by 7 bases, with 11 bases between. This CDR3 comprises 14 residues. The CDR3 DNA reads as TGTGCCAGCAGTTCTCAGGGTGGAGCCAACGTCCTGACTTTC. This encodes CASSSQGGANVLTF.

The V and J genes are TRBV12-3 or TRBV12-4 and TRBJ2-3, with no clear D. Trimming cost V 2 bases and J 4 bases, with 7 bases left between them. The length of the CDR3 is 13 residues. CDR3 DNA: TGTGCCAGCAGTTTATTAGGGCCAGATACGCAGTATTTT. This codes for CASSLLGPDTQYF.

The chain couples TRBV7-9 to TRBJ1-4, with D unclear. The CDR3 is 12 residues long. Between the trimmed V and J ends, which lost 1 base and 10 bases, there was a span of 7 bases. CDR1 and CDR2 (germline): SEHNR, FQNEAQ (reference sequence). The CDR3 DNA is TGTGCCAGCAGCTTAGATGGCGGAAAACTGTTTTTT. Its protein is CASSLDGGKLFF.

The table lists this clone with a count of one. The J gene is TRBJ1-6, the V gene TRBV5-5; D is undetermined. Trimming cost V 1 base and J 6 bases, with 5 bases left between them. Germline CDR1 reads SGHKS; CDR2 reads YYEKEE (reference sequence). This CDR3 is 13 amino acids long. CDR3 loop: CASSLHSNSPLHF. Written as DNA, the CDR3 is TGTGCCAGCAGCTTGCACAGTAATTCACCCCTCCACTTT.

The chain uses TRBV7-9 and TRBJ2-1, with TRBD2 identical over 10 bases. From germline, CDR1 is SEHNR and CDR2 FQNEAQ (reference sequence). The CDR3 is made up of 14 amino acids. V shed 4 bases, J shed 7 bases, and the junction held 4 bases outside the gene matches. CDR3 protein: CASSSLAGHNEQFF. The CDR3 bases are TGTGCCAGCAGCTCACTAGCGGGGCATAATGAGCAGTTCTTC.

This clone was seen only once. The gene calls are TRBV7-3 and TRBJ2-5, with TRBD1 identical over 8 bases. Germline assignment: CDR1 SGHTA and CDR2 FQGTGA. Losses at the gene ends were 6 bases for V and 4 bases for J; bases not matched to a gene: 4. The CDR3 is 13 residues long. CDR3 amino acids: CASSPGQGETQYF. The CDR3 bases are TGTGCCAGCAGTCCCGGACAGGGAGAGACCCAGTACTTC.

There are a few counts of this clone. The chain carries TRBV19 and TRBJ1-5; the D is unclear. Germline values: CDR1 LNHDA, CDR2 SQIVND (reference sequence). The CDR3 contains 15 residues. Trimming stripped 7 bases from V and 3 bases from J, with 16 bases between. The CDR3, as DNA: TGTGCCAGTACCCCGACGGGAATTTACAATCAGCCCCAGCATTTT. Translating gives CASTPTGIYNQPQHF. Complete variable domain (other parts from reference TRBV19 and TRBJ1-5): DGGITQSPKYLFRKEGQNVTLSCEQNLNHDAMYWYRQDPGQGLRLIYYSQIVNDFQKGDIAEGYSVSREKKESFPLTVTSAQKNPTAFYLCASTPTGIYNQPQHFGDGTRLSIL.

This clone occurred a few times. The chain has TRBV14 and TRBJ2-1, with D unresolved. This CDR3 has 15 residues. Germline CDR1 reads SGHDN; CDR2 reads FVKESK. The ends were cut back, 4 bases at V and 4 bases at J, with 14 bases in the middle. The CDR3 DNA follows: TGTGCCAGCAGCCTTCTCATGTTGGGGTACAATGAGCAGTTCTTC. Its translation is CASSLLMLGYNEQFF.

V usage is TRBV6-4 and J usage is TRBJ2-3, with TRBD2 matching 12 bases. The length of the CDR3 is 16 residues. V lost 6 bases, J lost 0 bases, and 4 bases stayed unmatched. Per germline, CDR1 MRHNA and CDR2 SNTAGT. CDR3 protein: CASRPTSGGSTDTQYF. The CDR3 nucleotides are TGTGCCAGCAGGCCGACTAGCGGGGGTAGCACAGATACGCAGTATTTT.

J is TRBJ1-2 and V is TRBV6-5; D gene unclear. The germline V gene has CDR1 MNHEY and CDR2 SVGAGI. This CDR3 has 14 residues. V was pared by 4 bases and J by 4 bases, with 13 bases between. In nucleotides, the CDR3 is TGTGCCAGCAGTTCCTGGGCCTCTGGCTATGGCTACACCTTC. Translation gives CASSSWASGYGYTF.

The chain has TRBV10-2 and TRBJ1-3; possible D gene TRBD1, 6 bases. The CDR3 has 16 residues. Germline V gene sequence: CDR1 WSHSY, CDR2 SAAADI. V shed 7 bases and J shed 0 bases, with 16 bases lying between them. The CDR3 reads CASKTQTGFSGNTIYF. The CDR3 DNA follows: TGCGCCAGCAAGACACAGACAGGCTTCTCTGGAAACACCATATATTTT.

The chain combines TRBV12-3 or TRBV12-4 with TRBJ1-2, with D possibly being TRBD1 (5 bases). This CDR3 has 13 amino acids. Trimming pared 1 base from V and 7 bases from J, leaving 10 bases between. The DNA for the CDR3 is TGTGCCAGCAGTTTAGGGGGCTTGTTTGGCTACACCTTC. Its translation is CASSLGGLFGYTF.

The V and J genes are TRBV7-6 and TRBJ2-1; 11 bases fit TRBD1. This CDR3 spans 15 amino acids. The germline gives CDR1 SGHVS, CDR2 FNYEAQ. V gave up 5 bases and J gave up 6 bases; unmatched junction bases: 6. CDR3 amino acids: CASSVGQGVSNEQFF. The DNA of the CDR3 is TGTGCCAGCAGCGTGGGACAGGGGGTATCCAATGAGCAGTTCTTC. Full variable domain (outside the CDR3, taken from reference TRBV7-6 and TRBJ2-1): GAGVSQSPRYKVTKRGQDVALRCDPISGHVSLYWYRQALGQGPEFLTYFNYEAQQDKSGLPNDRFSAERPEGSISTLTIQRTEQRDSAMYRCASSVGQGVSNEQFFGPGTRLTVL.

The chain employs TRBV7-2 and TRBJ1-2; no definite D call. The length of the CDR3 is 15 residues. Trimming pared 5 bases from V and 4 bases from J, leaving 17 bases between. The V gene's germline CDR1 is SGHTA and CDR2 FQGNSA. CDR3 DNA sequence: TGTGCCAGCAGCCCGCGCGGGAGGGATGGCTATGGCTACACCTTC. Translation gives CASSPRGRDGYGYTF.

The chain employs TRBV5-6 and TRBJ2-7, with 7 bases lining up with TRBD1. The CDR3 has 13 residues. The junction had 1 base not matched to a gene; V was cut back by 1 base and J by 3 bases. CDR1 is SGHDT and CDR2 is YYEEEE in the germline V gene. DNA of the CDR3: TGTGCCAGCAGCTTGAGGGACAGCTACGAGCAGTACTTC. Translating it yields CASSLRDSYEQYF.

This clone was picked up a small number of times. The chain recombines TRBV30 with TRBJ1-4, with D uncertain. This CDR3 spans 13 amino acids. Trimming removed 2 bases from V and 6 bases from J, with 10 bases in between. In germline, CDR1 is GTSNPN, CDR2 SVGIG (reference sequence). The CDR3 DNA follows: TGTGCCTGGAGTAACACGTGGGATGAAAAACTGTTTTTT. Translating it yields CAWSNTWDEKLFF.

The chain employs TRBV7-6 and TRBJ2-1; either TRBD1 or TRBD2 may fit D (5 bases each). The length of the CDR3 is 13 residues. The V end lost 1 base, the J end lost 7 bases, and 8 bases lay between the germline ends. Germline values: CDR1 SGHVS, CDR2 FNYEAQ. CDR3: CASSLVGANEQFF. The CDR3 DNA sequence: TGTGCCAGCAGCTTAGTCGGGGCTAATGAGCAGTTCTTC.

V is TRBV20-1 and J is TRBJ2-3; the D gene is possibly TRBD2 (5 bases). CDR1 and CDR2 (germline): DFQATT, SNEGSKA (reference sequence). This CDR3 has 13 amino acids. CDR3 nucleotide sequence: TGCAGAACTAGTCAAGCTAGCACAGATACGCAGTATTTT. This sequence encodes CRTSQASTDTQYF.

The rearrangement joins TRBV5-1 to TRBJ2-5; D is possibly TRBD1 (5 bases). This CDR3 has 14 amino acids. Germline loops: CDR1 SGHRS, CDR2 YFSETQ. The V end was cut by 0 bases, the J end by 5 bases, with 11 bases between. For the CDR3, the DNA is TGCGCCAGCAGCTTGGGACAGTCTAGTGAGACCCAGTACTTC. Translation gives CASSLGQSSETQYF.

This clone appeared once. V is TRBV12-5 and J is TRBJ2-2; 8 bases agree with TRBD2. The germline V gene encodes CDR1 LGHNT and CDR2 FRNRAP. The junction had 5 bases not matched to a gene; V was cut back by 7 bases and J by 4 bases. This CDR3 has 14 residues. The CDR3 is CASARGGSTGELFF. The CDR3 nucleotides are TGTGCTAGTGCTCGGGGGGGATCCACCGGGGAGCTGTTTTTT.

The chain couples TRBV11-3 to TRBJ1-3, with 7 bases that match TRBD1. Germline lookup yields CDR1 SGHNT and CDR2 YENEEA. V gave up 4 bases and J gave up 3 bases; unmatched junction bases: 3. CDR3 size: 14 residues. CDR3 bases: TGTGCCAGCAGCTCCCGGACAGGTGGAAACACCATATATTTT. Its translation: CASSSRTGGNTIYF.

This clone has more than one count but fewer than ten. The genes are TRBV6-5 and TRBJ1-3; D uncertain. CDR3 size: 16 residues. Germline V gene lookup returns CDR1 MNHEY and CDR2 SVGAGI. Trimming took off 4 bases at V and 2 bases at J, with 15 bases between the two ends. CDR3 sequence reads: CASSFGVWSAGNTIYF. Written as DNA, the CDR3 is TGTGCCAGCAGTTTTGGGGTTTGGTCGGCTGGAAACACCATATATTTT.